These T cell receptor beta chains were read from a single sample in a study of OX40 agonist ivuxolimab in advanced cancers. Sequencing was performed with immunoSEQ multiplex PCR; in TCRdb, only in-frame clones are kept and a portion is missing. The table shows tens of thousands of clones, with roughly 90% occurring only once. The material was CD4+ or CD8+ T cells sorted from blood, obtained in a trial of the OX40 agonist ivuxolimab. The receptor source for this set is an adult with an advanced solid tumor such as melanoma, head and neck, liver or kidney cancer. CDR3s include the opening cysteine and the closing phenylalanine or tryptophan.

TRBV5-1	TRBJ1-3	CASSLDYSGNTIYF
TRBV5-1	TRBJ1-1	CASSVTHMNTEAFF
TRBV6-1	TRBJ2-3	CASRSRRGGADTQYF
TRBV7-9	TRBJ2-3	CASMRASGQATSTDTQYF
TRBV9	TRBJ1-1	CASSVEGAPEAFF
TRBV19	TRBJ1-2	CASSRPQSYGYTF
TRBV6-5	TRBJ2-2	CASSQLDFRTGELFF
TRBV6-4	TRBJ1-1	CASSADWNTEAFF
TRBV19	TRBJ2-7	CASSRTGLGSYEQYF
TRBV18	TRBJ2-3	CASSRGGGADADTQYF
TRBV29-1	TRBJ1-1	CSVDRDIRGEAFF
TRBV27	TRBJ2-7	CASSLNPPGGVYEQYF
TRBV6-1	TRBJ2-1	CASSRTINNEQFF
TRBV6-1	TRBJ1-2	CASTEHSQTDYTF
TRBV5-1	TRBJ2-2	CASSLGNTGELFF
TRBV4-2	TRBJ1-5	CASSQVENSNQPQHF
TRBV27	TRBJ2-3	CASSLTRDTQYF
TRBV28	TRBJ2-3	CASSLGAGWTDTQYF